What follows describes a single TCR beta chain. This sample was included in a study of T cells expressing NK-cell markers. TCRdb reprocessed the 5' RACE reads and stores each CDR3 protein as one record, lacking DNA. The listing contains 550,000 to 600,000 distinct CDR3 sequences. What was sequenced was blood T cells: a sorted CD56 or NKG2C T cell subset, CD4+ or CD8+ T cells, or bulk PBMC T cells (not recorded which). This receptor was identified in a young man in good health.

The CDR3 loop reads CASSFVRGANTEAFF. The chain links TRBV5-6 to TRBJ1-1; TCRdb lists TRBD1, though no DNA is available to test this call. CDR1 and CDR2 from the germline V gene are SGHDT and YYEEEE. The CDR3 is 15 residues long.